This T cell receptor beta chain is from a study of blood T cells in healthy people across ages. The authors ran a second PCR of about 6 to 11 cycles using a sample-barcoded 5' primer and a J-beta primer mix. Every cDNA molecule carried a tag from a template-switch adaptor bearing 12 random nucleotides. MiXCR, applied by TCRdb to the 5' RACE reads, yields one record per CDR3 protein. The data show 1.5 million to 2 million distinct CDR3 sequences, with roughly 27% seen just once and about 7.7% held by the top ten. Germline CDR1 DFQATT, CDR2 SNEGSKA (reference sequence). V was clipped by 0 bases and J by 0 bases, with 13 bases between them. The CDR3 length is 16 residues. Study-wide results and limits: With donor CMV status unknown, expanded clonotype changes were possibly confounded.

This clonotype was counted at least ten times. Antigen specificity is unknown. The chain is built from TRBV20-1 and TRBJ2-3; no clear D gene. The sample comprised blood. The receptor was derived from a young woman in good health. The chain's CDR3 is CSARDPMGKSTDTQYF. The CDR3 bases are TGCAGTGCTAGAGACCCCATGGGGAAAAGCACAGATACGCAGTATTTT.